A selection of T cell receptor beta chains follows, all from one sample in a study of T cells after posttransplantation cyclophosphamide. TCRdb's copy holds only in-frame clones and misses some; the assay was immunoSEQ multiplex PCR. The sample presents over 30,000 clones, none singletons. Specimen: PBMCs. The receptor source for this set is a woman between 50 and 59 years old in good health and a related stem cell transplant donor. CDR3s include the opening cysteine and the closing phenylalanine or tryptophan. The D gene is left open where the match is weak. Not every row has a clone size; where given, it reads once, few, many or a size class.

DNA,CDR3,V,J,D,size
TGTGCCAGCACCCCAGGGACAGGGATCAATTCACCCCTCCACTTT,CASTPGTGINSPLHF,TRBV6-5,TRBJ1-6,TRBD1,many
TGTGCCAGCAGTCCCGAGGGGACAAGGGGCCGTATGAACACTGAAGCTTTCTTT,CASSPEGTRGRMNTEAFF,TRBV6-4,TRBJ1-1,-,many
TGCGCCAGCAGCTTGAACGGTCTAGCGGGTAATTACAATGAGCAGTTCTTC,CASSLNGLAGNYNEQFF,TRBV5-1,TRBJ2-1,TRBD2,many
TGTGCCAGCAGCCTACTAGCGGGGGTTCCCTACGAGCAGTACTTC,CASSLLAGVPYEQYF,TRBV5-5,TRBJ2-7,TRBD2,many
TGTGCCATCAGAAGGCCGACAGGTCTGGACGAGCAGTACTTC,CAIRRPTGLDEQYF,TRBV10-3,TRBJ2-7,-,medium-sized
TGTGCCAGCAGCCACCAGGGGGCCTCTAACTATGGCTACACCTTC,CASSHQGASNYGYTF,TRBV14,TRBJ1-2,TRBD1,many
TGTGCCAGCAGCGTCGGGACAGGGGGACCCAGCTCTGGAAACACCATATATTTT,CASSVGTGGPSSGNTIYF,TRBV9,TRBJ1-3,TRBD1,many
TGTGCCAGCAGCCCTACCGGGACTAGCGGGGGAGGCGCCTACAATGAGCAGTTCTTC,CASSPTGTSGGGAYNEQFF,TRBV9,TRBJ2-1,TRBD2,many
TGTGCCAGCAGTAGCCCGGGACTTGGTGAGGAGCAGTACTTC,CASSSPGLGEEQYF,TRBV6-1,TRBJ2-7,-,many
TGTGCCAGCAGCTTGATCGCATCAGGGTACGAGCAGTACTTC,CASSLIASGYEQYF,TRBV7-2,TRBJ2-7,-,many
TGTGCCAGCAGTTTATGGTCCGGGACAGGGAATCAGCCCCAGCATTTT,CASSLWSGTGNQPQHF,TRBV28,TRBJ1-5,TRBD1,many
TGTGCCAGCAGTGGATGGGGTGGGACAGGGGCATCGAACACTGAAGCTTTCTTT,CASSGWGGTGASNTEAFF,TRBV25-1,TRBJ1-1,TRBD1,many
TGTGCCAGCAGCTTCGACAGAAAGATAAGCAATCAGCCCCAGCATTTT,CASSFDRKISNQPQHF,TRBV7-9,TRBJ1-5,-,many
TGTGCCAGCAGTTTTAGGGACAGGTTCCCCTACGAGCAGTACTTC,CASSFRDRFPYEQYF,TRBV27,TRBJ2-7,TRBD1,-
TGTGCCAGTAGGACTAGCGGGGCCTCCTACGAGCAGTACTTC,CASRTSGASYEQYF,TRBV21-1,TRBJ2-7,-,many
TGTGCCAGCAGCCAAGAGGCGCGAGTGTCAGGGAACTATGGCTACACCTTC,CASSQEARVSGNYGYTF,TRBV14,TRBJ1-2,-,many
TGTGCCAGCAGGGAGGGGGGGTGGACCGGGGAGCTGTTTTTT,CASREGGWTGELFF,TRBV6-5,TRBJ2-2,-,many
TGTGCCAGCAGCTTAGCGCGGCGGGGTCTAGGCACCGGGGAGCTGTTTTTT,CASSLARRGLGTGELFF,TRBV7-8,TRBJ2-2,-,many
TGTGCCAGCAGTTTGACCAGGATGAACACTGAAGCTTTCTTT,CASSLTRMNTEAFF,TRBV28,TRBJ1-1,-,many
TGTGCCAGTAGTATATTCGCCACAGGGCCAGAAAACATTCAGTACTTC,CASSIFATGPENIQYF,TRBV19,TRBJ2-4,-,many
TGTGCCAGCAGCTTAGGATACGACAGGGGTAATGAAAAACTGTTTTTT,CASSLGYDRGNEKLFF,TRBV7-8,TRBJ1-4,TRBD1,many
TGTGCCAGCAGTGAATGGAGGGGTAACACCGGGGAGCTGTTTTTT,CASSEWRGNTGELFF,TRBV6-1,TRBJ2-2,-,many
TGTGCCAGCAGCCAGAACTTTAAGTTAGACAGGGGACTTCCCTCCTACAATGAGCAGTTCTTC,CASSQNFKLDRGLPSYNEQFF,TRBV14,TRBJ2-1,TRBD1,many
TGTGCCAGCAGCTCCGGGACAGGGGGCAATCAGCCCCAGCATTTT,CASSSGTGGNQPQHF,TRBV7-2,TRBJ1-5,TRBD1,many
TGCGCCAGCAGCCAGACAAACACCGGGGAGCTGTTTTTT,CASSQTNTGELFF,TRBV5-1,TRBJ2-2,-,many
TGTGCCAGCAGCCTGGGGCTTCGCCAAGAGACCCAGTACTTC,CASSLGLRQETQYF,TRBV9,TRBJ2-5,-,-
TGTGCCAGCAGCCCCGGCCCCCGCGGGGGTAACACAGATACGCAGTATTTT,CASSPGPRGGNTDTQYF,TRBV7-9,TRBJ2-3,TRBD2,many
TGTGCCACCAGCAGAGGAGACAGGGGGCTTGGTGGCTACACCTTC,CATSRGDRGLGGYTF,TRBV15,TRBJ1-2,TRBD1,many
TGTGCCAGCTCCCAAGGACAGTCCTACGAGCAGTACTTC,CASSQGQSYEQYF,TRBV18,TRBJ2-7,-,many
TGTGCCAGTAGAGACAGGTCCCTAAATTCACCCCTCCACTTT,CASRDRSLNSPLHF,TRBV19,TRBJ1-6,-,many
TGTGCCAGCAGCTTGGGACTAGTCGATGAGCAGTTCTTC,CASSLGLVDEQFF,TRBV7-9,TRBJ2-1,TRBD2,many
TGTGCCAGCAGTGACGAGCGGGGGAGCTCCTACGAGCAGTACTTC,CASSDERGSSYEQYF,TRBV2,TRBJ2-7,TRBD2,many
TGTGCCACTGAGCCGGGACAGGGGAGTTATACGCAGTATTTT,CATEPGQGSYTQYF,TRBV19,TRBJ2-3,TRBD1,many
TGCGCCAGCAGCTCAAAACCGCAGTCGGGAGATACGCAGTATTTT,CASSSKPQSGDTQYF,TRBV5-1,TRBJ2-3,-,many
TGTGCCAGCACAACAGAGATGAACACTGAAGCTTTCTTT,CASTTEMNTEAFF,TRBV9,TRBJ1-1,-,many
TGCAGCGTTGCGGGACACCCAAACACTGAAGCTTTCTTT,CSVAGHPNTEAFF,TRBV29-1,TRBJ1-1,-,many
TGTGCCAGCAGTTTAGGAGGGACAGTCGACCGGGAGCTGTTTTTT,CASSLGGTVDRELFF,TRBV28,TRBJ2-2,-,-
TGTGCCAGCAGCTTGGAGGCGACAGGGACGTGGGATACGCAGTATTTT,CASSLEATGTWDTQYF,TRBV5-4,TRBJ2-3,TRBD1,many
TGTGCCAGCAGCTTAATAGGGGGGAACACTGAAGCTTTCTTT,CASSLIGGNTEAFF,TRBV7-3,TRBJ1-1,-,many
TGTGCCAGCTCACCAGGAGCGGGAAATGAAAAACTGTTTTTT,CASSPGAGNEKLFF,TRBV18,TRBJ1-4,-,many
TGTGCTAGTGGTTTAGGACAAACCGGGAACACTGAAGCTTTCTTT,CASGLGQTGNTEAFF,TRBV12-5,TRBJ1-1,-,many
TGTGCCAGCAGCTCCTCGGTAGTGGGGGCCTCCGAGCAGTACTTC,CASSSSVVGASEQYF,TRBV7-3,TRBJ2-7,-,many
TGTGCCAGCAGTGAAAGGACTAGCGGGGGGGGTCGCACAGATACGCAGTATTTT,CASSERTSGGGRTDTQYF,TRBV6-1,TRBJ2-3,TRBD2,few
TGTGCCAGCAGTTTCAGGGTCTCTGGGGCCAACGTCCTGACTTTC,CASSFRVSGANVLTF,TRBV28,TRBJ2-6,-,few
TGCGCCAGCAGCTTGGGACAACCTTCCTACGAGCAGTACTTC,CASSLGQPSYEQYF,TRBV5-1,TRBJ2-7,-,many
TGTGCCAGCAGTAGAGAGGCTAATGAAAAACTGTTTTTT,CASSREANEKLFF,TRBV6-5,TRBJ1-4,-,many
TGTGCCAGCAGCTTGTCCCTGACAGTCGAGAATTCACCCCTCCACTTT,CASSLSLTVENSPLHF,TRBV5-7,TRBJ1-6,-,many
TGTGCCAGTAGTATAGGGGGGACAGGGGGAAAGGATACGCAGTATTTT,CASSIGGTGGKDTQYF,TRBV19,TRBJ2-3,TRBD1,many
TGTGCCAGCAGCTTCCAGGGTACATCACCCCTCCACTTT,CASSFQGTSPLHF,TRBV11-2,TRBJ1-6,-,many
TGTGCCTGGAGTGCTTCCCCGAGCTCCTATAATTCACCCCTCCACTTT,CAWSASPSSYNSPLHF,TRBV30,TRBJ1-6,-,many